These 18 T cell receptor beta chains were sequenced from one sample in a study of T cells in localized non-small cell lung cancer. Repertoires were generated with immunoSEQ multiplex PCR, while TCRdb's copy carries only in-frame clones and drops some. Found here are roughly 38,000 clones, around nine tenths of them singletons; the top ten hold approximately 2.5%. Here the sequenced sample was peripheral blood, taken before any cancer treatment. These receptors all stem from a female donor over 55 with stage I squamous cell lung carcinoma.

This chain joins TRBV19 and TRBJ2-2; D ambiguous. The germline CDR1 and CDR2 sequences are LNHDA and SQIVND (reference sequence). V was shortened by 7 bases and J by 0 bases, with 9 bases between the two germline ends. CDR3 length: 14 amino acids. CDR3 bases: TGTGCCAGTACGTTTGGGGCGAACACCGGGGAGCTGTTTTTT. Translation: CASTFGANTGELFF.

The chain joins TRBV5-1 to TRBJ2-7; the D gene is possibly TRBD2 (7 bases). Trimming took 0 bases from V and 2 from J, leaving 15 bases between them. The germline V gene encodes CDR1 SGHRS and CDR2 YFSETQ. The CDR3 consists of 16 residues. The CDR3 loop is CASSLAGASGTYEQYF. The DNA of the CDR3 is TGCGCCAGCAGCTTGGCAGGGGCTAGCGGAACCTACGAGCAGTACTTC.

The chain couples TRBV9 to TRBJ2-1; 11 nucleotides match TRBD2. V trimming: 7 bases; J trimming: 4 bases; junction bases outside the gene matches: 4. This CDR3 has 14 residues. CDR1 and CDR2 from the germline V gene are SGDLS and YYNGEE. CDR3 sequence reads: CASDSGRAYNEQFF. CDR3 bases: TGTGCCAGCGATAGCGGGAGGGCGTACAATGAGCAGTTCTTC.

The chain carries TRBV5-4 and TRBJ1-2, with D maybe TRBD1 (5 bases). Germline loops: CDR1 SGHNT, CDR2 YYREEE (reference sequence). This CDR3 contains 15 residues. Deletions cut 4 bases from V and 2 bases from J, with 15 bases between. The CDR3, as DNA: TGTGCCAGCAGCCCCGGACCAGGGTTCAACTATGGCTACACCTTC. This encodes CASSPGPGFNYGYTF. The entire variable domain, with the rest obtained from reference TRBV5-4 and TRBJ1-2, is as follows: ETGVTQSPTHLIKTRGQQVTLRCSSQSGHNTVSWYQQALGQGPQFIFQYYREEENGRGNFPPRFSGLQFPNYSSELNVNALELDDSALYLCASSPGPGFNYGYTFGSGTRLTVV.

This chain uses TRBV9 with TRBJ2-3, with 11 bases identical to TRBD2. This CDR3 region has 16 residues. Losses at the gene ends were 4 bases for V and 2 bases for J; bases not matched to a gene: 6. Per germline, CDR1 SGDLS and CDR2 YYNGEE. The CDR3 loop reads CASSPRLAGITDTQYF. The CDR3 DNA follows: TGTGCCAGCAGCCCGCGACTAGCGGGGATCACAGATACGCAGTATTTT.

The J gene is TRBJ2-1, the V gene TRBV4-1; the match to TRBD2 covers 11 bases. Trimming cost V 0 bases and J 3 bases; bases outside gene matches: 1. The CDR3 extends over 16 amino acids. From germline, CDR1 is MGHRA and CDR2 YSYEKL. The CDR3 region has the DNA TGCGCCAGCAGCCAAGAGGGGACTAGCGGCTACAATGAGCAGTTCTTC. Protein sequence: CASSQEGTSGYNEQFF.

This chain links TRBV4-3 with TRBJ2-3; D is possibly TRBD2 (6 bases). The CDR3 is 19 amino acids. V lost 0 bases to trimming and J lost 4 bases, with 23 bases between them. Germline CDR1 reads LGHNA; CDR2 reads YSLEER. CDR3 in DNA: TGCGCCAGCAGCCAAGATATTTGGAAGGCGGGAACTCCAGCAGATACGCAGTATTTT. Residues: CASSQDIWKAGTPADTQYF.

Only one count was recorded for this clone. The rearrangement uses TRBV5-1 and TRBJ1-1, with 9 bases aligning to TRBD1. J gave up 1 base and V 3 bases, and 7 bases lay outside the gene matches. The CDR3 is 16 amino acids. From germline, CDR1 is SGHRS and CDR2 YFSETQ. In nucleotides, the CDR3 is TGCGCCAGCAGCTCCCGGCAGACAGGGGGGAACACTGAAGCTTTCTTT. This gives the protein CASSSRQTGGNTEAFF.

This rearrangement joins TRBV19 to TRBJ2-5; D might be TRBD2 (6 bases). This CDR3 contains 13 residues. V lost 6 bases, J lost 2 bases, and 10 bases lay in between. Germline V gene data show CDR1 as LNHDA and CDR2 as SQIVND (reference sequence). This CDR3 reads CASRNRGQETQYF. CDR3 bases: TGTGCCAGTAGAAATCGGGGGCAAGAGACCCAGTACTTC.

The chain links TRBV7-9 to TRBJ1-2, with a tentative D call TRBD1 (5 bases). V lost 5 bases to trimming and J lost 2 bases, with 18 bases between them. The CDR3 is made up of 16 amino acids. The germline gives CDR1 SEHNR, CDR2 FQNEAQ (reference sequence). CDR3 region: CASSPRGRRDNYGYTF. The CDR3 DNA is TGTGCCAGCAGCCCCCGCGGGAGACGGGACAACTATGGCTACACCTTC.

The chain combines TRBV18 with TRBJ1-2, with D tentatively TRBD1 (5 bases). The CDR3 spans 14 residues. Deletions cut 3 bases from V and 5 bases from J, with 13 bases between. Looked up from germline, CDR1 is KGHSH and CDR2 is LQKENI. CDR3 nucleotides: TGTGCCAGCTCACCTTCCGGGGCGGAGTATGGCTACACCTTC. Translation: CASSPSGAEYGYTF.

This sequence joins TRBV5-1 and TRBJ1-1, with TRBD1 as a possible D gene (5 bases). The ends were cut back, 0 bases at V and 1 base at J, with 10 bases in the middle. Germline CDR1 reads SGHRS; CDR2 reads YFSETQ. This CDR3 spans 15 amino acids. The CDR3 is CASSLEPGRNTEAFF. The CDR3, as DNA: TGCGCCAGCAGCTTGGAACCAGGGCGGAACACTGAAGCTTTCTTT.

Here the CDR3 DNA reads TGTGCCAGCAGCGTAGGGAGTTCTGGCGAGCAGTACTTC. Translated, it gives CASSVGSSGEQYF. V and J are TRBV9 and TRBJ2-7; D is uncertain. Between the trimmed V and J ends, which lost 0 bases and 6 bases, there was a span of 10 bases. CDR3 length equals 13 residues. In germline, CDR1 is SGDLS, CDR2 YYNGEE. Looking up the rest from reference TRBV9 and TRBJ2-7 gives the full variable domain: DSGVTQTPKHLITATGQRVTLRCSPRSGDLSVYWYQQSLDQGLQFLIQYYNGEERAKGNILERFSAQQFPDLHSELNLSSLELGDSALYFCASSVGSSGEQYFGPGTRLTVT.

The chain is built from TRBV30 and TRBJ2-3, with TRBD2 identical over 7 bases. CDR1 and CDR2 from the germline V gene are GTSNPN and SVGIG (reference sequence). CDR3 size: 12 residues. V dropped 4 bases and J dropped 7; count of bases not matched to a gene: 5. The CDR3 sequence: CAWTGLTNTQYF. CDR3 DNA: TGTGCCTGGACGGGACTAACCAATACGCAGTATTTT.

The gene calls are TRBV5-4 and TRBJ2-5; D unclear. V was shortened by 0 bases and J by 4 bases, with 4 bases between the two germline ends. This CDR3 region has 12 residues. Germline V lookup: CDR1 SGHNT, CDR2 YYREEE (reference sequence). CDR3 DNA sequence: TGTGCCAGCAGCTTGGACGGAGAGACCCAGTACTTC. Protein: CASSLDGETQYF.

The CDR3, as DNA: TGTGCCAGCAGCTTGGGACTAGCGGGAATGTCCTACGAGCAGTACTTC. It yields the protein CASSLGLAGMSYEQYF. V usage is TRBV5-4 and J usage is TRBJ2-7, with TRBD2 matching over 11 bases. This CDR3 is built from 16 residues. The V gene end was trimmed by 0 bases and the J gene end by 1 base; junction bases not matched to a gene: 3. Germline V gene sequence: CDR1 SGHNT, CDR2 YYREEE (reference sequence).

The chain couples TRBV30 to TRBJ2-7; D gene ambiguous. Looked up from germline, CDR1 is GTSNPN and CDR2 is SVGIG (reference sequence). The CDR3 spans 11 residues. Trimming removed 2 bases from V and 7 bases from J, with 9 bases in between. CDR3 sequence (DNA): TGTGCCTGGAGTATGAGTGGAGAGCAGTACTTC. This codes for CAWSMSGEQYF.

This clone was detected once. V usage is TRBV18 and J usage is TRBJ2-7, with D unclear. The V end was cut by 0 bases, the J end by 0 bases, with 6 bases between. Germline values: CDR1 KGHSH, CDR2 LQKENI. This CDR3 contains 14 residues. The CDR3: CASSPPAGSYEQYF. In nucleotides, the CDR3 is TGTGCCAGCTCACCACCGGCTGGCTCCTACGAGCAGTACTTC.